Below are 20 T cell receptor beta chains sequenced from a single sample in a study of cytotoxic CD8 clonotypes in ibrutinib-treated CLL. The assay was immunoSEQ multiplex PCR, and TCRdb's table has in-frame clones only and misses some. The sample carries about 72,000 clones, approximately 70% recorded once. The source material was PBMCs, sampled after 12 months of ibrutinib treatment. The receptors were gathered from a human donor with chronic lymphocytic leukemia.

V usage is TRBV6-1 and J usage is TRBJ1-1; perhaps TRBD1 as D (5 bases). The CDR3 sequence is 14 residues long. Germline CDR1 and CDR2: MNHNS and SASEGT. Trimming left V 4 bases short and J 1 base short, with 10 bases between. The CDR3 reads CASSGRQRNTEAFF. CDR3 in DNA: TGTGCCAGCAGTGGACGACAGAGGAACACTGAAGCTTTCTTT.

This clone was counted a few times. J is TRBJ2-7 and V is TRBV4-2; maybe TRBD1 (6 bases). V was trimmed by 0 bases and J by 1 base, leaving 10 bases between them. This CDR3 is 15 amino acids long. Germline CDR1 and CDR2: LGHNA and YNFKEQ. Here the CDR3 reads CASSQDKGQSYEQYF. CDR3 DNA sequence: TGTGCCAGCAGCCAAGACAAAGGACAGTCCTACGAGCAGTACTTC.

The chain has TRBV4-3 and TRBJ2-7, with D hard to call. Per the germline V gene, CDR1 is LGHNA and CDR2 is YSLEER. The length of the CDR3 is 13 residues. V lost 1 base to trimming and J lost 5 bases, with 9 bases between them. The CDR3 is CASSQVVGHEQYF. CDR3 in DNA: TGCGCCAGCAGCCAAGTAGTGGGCCACGAGCAGTACTTC.

The genes are TRBV6-5 and TRBJ2-1, with 7 bases lining up with TRBD1. CDR3 length: 14 residues. The V gene's germline CDR1 is MNHEY and CDR2 SVGAGI. The junction had 15 bases not matched to a gene; V was cut back by 10 bases and J by 9 bases. The CDR3 DNA sequence: TGTGCCACCAACCGGGACAGTCATGACTCTGAGCAGTTCTTC. Amino acids: CATNRDSHDSEQFF.

This chain uses TRBV30 with TRBJ1-3; unclear D gene. Germline lookup yields CDR1 GTSNPN and CDR2 SVGIG (reference sequence). There are 12 residues in the CDR3. Trimming removed 6 bases from V and 8 bases from J, with 14 bases in between. This CDR3 is CACLTAGHTIYF. CDR3 bases: TGTGCCTGTCTGACCGCCGGACACACCATATATTTT.

The V gene is TRBV7-9, the J gene TRBJ1-5; the D gene is possibly TRBD1 (6 bases). This CDR3 has 12 residues. Between the trimmed V and J ends, which lost 1 base and 11 bases, there was a span of 9 bases. Germline assignment: CDR1 SEHNR and CDR2 FQNEAQ (reference sequence). CDR3 nucleotide sequence: TGTGCCAGCAGCTTAGTTGGACAGTCCCAGCATTTT. Its translation: CASSLVGQSQHF.

The rearrangement links TRBV20-1 to TRBJ2-5; D may be TRBD2 (6 bases). The CDR3 is made up of 11 amino acids. Germline assignment: CDR1 DFQATT and CDR2 SNEGSKA (reference sequence). V was cut by 5 bases and J by 5 bases, with 9 bases left in between. CDR3 sequence: CSAGGKETQYF. The DNA for the CDR3 is TGCAGTGCTGGGGGGAAGGAGACCCAGTACTTC.

This clone appeared a few times. V is TRBV6-1 and J is TRBJ1-3; D not resolved. Germline V CDR1 and CDR2: MNHNS, SASEGT. Trimming removed 7 bases from V and 4 bases from J, with 14 bases in between. The CDR3 is 14 amino acids. Here the CDR3 reads CASINPGPGNTIYF. The CDR3 region has the DNA TGTGCCAGCATAAATCCCGGGCCCGGAAACACCATATATTTT.

CDR3 sequence reads: CSGGNATYEQYF. CDR3 nucleotide sequence: TGCAGCGGGGGAAATGCTACCTACGAGCAGTACTTC. V and J are TRBV29-1 and TRBJ2-7; D unresolved. The CDR3 spans 12 residues. The germline V and J ends were trimmed by 7 bases and 2 bases, with 12 bases remaining between them. In germline, CDR1 is SQVTM, CDR2 ANQGSEA.

This sequence joins TRBV18 and TRBJ2-7; D uncertain. This CDR3 has 16 residues. The germline V gene has CDR1 KGHSH and CDR2 LQKENI. The V gene lost 1 base and the J gene lost 0 bases, with 13 bases spanning the gap. The CDR3: CASSPQGFDLSYEQYF. The CDR3 nucleotides read TGTGCCAGCTCACCACAGGGATTCGACCTCTCCTACGAGCAGTACTTC.

CDR3 loop: CASSMLGQASYEQYF. CDR3 bases: TGTGCCAGTAGTATGCTGGGACAGGCTTCCTACGAGCAGTACTTC. The J gene is TRBJ2-7, the V gene TRBV19, with 8 positions matching TRBD1. With 3 bases clipped from V and 1 base from J, the junction kept 5 bases outside the gene matches. Germline CDR1 and CDR2: LNHDA and SQIVND (reference sequence). The CDR3 totals 15 residues. The full variable domain, with the rest looked up from reference TRBV19 and TRBJ2-7, is DGGITQSPKYLFRKEGQNVTLSCEQNLNHDAMYWYRQDPGQGLRLIYYSQIVNDFQKGDIAEGYSVSREKKESFPLTVTSAQKNPTAFYLCASSMLGQASYEQYFGPGTRLTVT.

This clone has more than one count but fewer than ten. V and J are TRBV19 and TRBJ1-3, with 7 bases that match TRBD1. This CDR3 contains 16 residues. Per germline, CDR1 LNHDA and CDR2 SQIVND (reference sequence). The J segment lost 0 bases and the V segment lost 5 bases, leaving 7 bases of the junction unmatched. As DNA, the CDR3 is TGTGCCAGTAGTCCCCGACAGGGAGGCTCTGGAAACACCATATATTTT. Protein sequence: CASSPRQGGSGNTIYF.

The gene calls are TRBV7-8 and TRBJ1-3; possibly TRBD1 for D (5 bases). CDR1 SGHVS and CDR2 FQNEAQ come from the germline V gene. The CDR3 is made up of 16 amino acids. The V gene lost 0 bases and the J gene lost 0 bases, with 9 bases spanning the gap. CDR3 loop: CASSLAGTSSGNTIYF. The CDR3 nucleotides are TGTGCCAGCAGCTTAGCCGGGACCTCCTCTGGAAACACCATATATTTT.

The chain recombines TRBV7-9 with TRBJ1-2; D perhaps matches TRBD1 (5 bases). V was pared by 4 bases and J by 13 bases, with 22 bases between. The CDR3 contains 14 residues. CDR1 and CDR2 (germline): SEHNR, FQNEAQ (reference sequence). CDR3 nucleotides: TGTGCCAGCAGCTCCGAAACGGGACCGTCGGCAGGCACCTTC. As protein: CASSSETGPSAGTF.

The sample holds one count of this clone. This chain uses TRBV28 with TRBJ2-7, with a weak D call TRBD1 (6 bases). This CDR3 is 14 amino acids long. CDR1 is MDHEN and CDR2 is SYDVKM in the germline V gene. V lost 2 bases to trimming and J lost 0 bases, with 8 bases between them. As DNA, the CDR3 is TGTGCCAGCAGTTTAGGACAGTCCTCCTACGAGCAGTACTTC. Encoded protein: CASSLGQSSYEQYF.

CDR3 residues: CASSPLWGLVNQPQHF. The CDR3 DNA is TGTGCCAGCAGCCCCTTGTGGGGGTTGGTCAATCAGCCCCAGCATTTT. J is TRBJ1-5 and V is TRBV9, with D possibly being TRBD1 (5 bases). Germline V gives CDR1 SGDLS, CDR2 YYNGEE. The CDR3 runs 16 residues. V was pared by 4 bases and J by 3 bases, with 17 bases between.

The count of this clone is one. This chain joins TRBV21-1 and TRBJ1-2. TRBV21-1 is marked as a pseudogene. The CDR3 sequence is 14 residues long. For the CDR3, the DNA is TGTGCCAGCAGCAAAGGTAGGCGCCACTATGGCTACACCTTC. Translating gives CASSKGRRHYGYTF.

CDR3 in amino acids: CASSGGRNTGELFF. The CDR3 nucleotides read TGTGCCAGCAGTGGAGGCAGGAACACCGGGGAGCTGTTTTTT. The V gene is TRBV6-1, the J gene TRBJ2-2; D gene unclear. This CDR3 comprises 14 residues. Germline CDR1 reads MNHNS; CDR2 reads SASEGT. Trimming removed 4 bases from V and 1 base from J, with 7 bases in between.

This clone has more than one count but fewer than ten. The chain carries TRBV19 and TRBJ2-5; D uncertain. V was cut by 5 bases and J by 5 bases, with 12 bases left in between. The CDR3 has 13 residues. The germline V gene encodes CDR1 LNHDA and CDR2 SQIVND (reference sequence). For the CDR3, the DNA is TGTGCCAGTAGTTTGCAGGATCGGGAGACCCAGTACTTC. Its protein is CASSLQDRETQYF.

This clone has a handful of counts. This chain uses TRBV30 with TRBJ1-1; TRBD1 agrees at 7 bases. The CDR3 totals 13 residues. V lost 3 bases, J lost 3 bases, and 4 bases stayed unmatched. CDR1 and CDR2 from the germline V gene are GTSNPN and SVGIG (reference sequence). In DNA, the CDR3 is TGTGCCTGGAGCGACAGGGCCGACACTGAAGCTTTCTTT. This gives the protein CAWSDRADTEAFF.